This TCR beta chain derives from a study of T cells in Graves' hyperthyroidism and ophthalmopathy. Points from the study as a whole: The authors' 13 V-J model separated ophthalmopathy from stable hyperthyroidism. Blood shared most expanded thyroid clonotypes above 0.001.

CDR1 is SQVTM, CDR2 ANQGSEA, per germline. Trimming removed 5 bases from V and 5 bases from J, with 12 bases in between. The CDR3 spans 12 residues. In its sample, this clonotype was seen many times. Its specificity is unknown. Amplified TCR beta CDR3 regions came from RNA transcripts. A set of HTBI primers served as the primers for a first-round RT-PCR of the TCR CDR3. Each CDR3 protein gets one entry after TCRdb re-called the multiplex PCR reads with MiXCR. The sample has hundreds of thousands of distinct CDR3 sequences, around 42% seen once. Sequencing used peripheral blood or thyroid tissue (not recorded which). This clonotype was sampled from a woman under 30 with Graves' hyperthyroidism. The chain has TRBV29-1 and TRBJ1-1, with D perhaps TRBD1 (5 bases). This CDR3 reads CSVYDAGTEAFF. The CDR3 nucleotides are TGCAGCGTTTATGACGCAGGGACTGAAGCTTTCTTT. The complete variable domain, with remaining parts taken from reference TRBV29-1 and TRBJ1-1, reads SAVISQKPSRDICQRGTSLTIQCQVDSQVTMMFWYRQQPGQSLTLIATANQGSEATYESGFVIDKFPISRPNLTFSTLTVSNMSPEDSSIYLCSVYDAGTEAFFGQGTRLTVV.